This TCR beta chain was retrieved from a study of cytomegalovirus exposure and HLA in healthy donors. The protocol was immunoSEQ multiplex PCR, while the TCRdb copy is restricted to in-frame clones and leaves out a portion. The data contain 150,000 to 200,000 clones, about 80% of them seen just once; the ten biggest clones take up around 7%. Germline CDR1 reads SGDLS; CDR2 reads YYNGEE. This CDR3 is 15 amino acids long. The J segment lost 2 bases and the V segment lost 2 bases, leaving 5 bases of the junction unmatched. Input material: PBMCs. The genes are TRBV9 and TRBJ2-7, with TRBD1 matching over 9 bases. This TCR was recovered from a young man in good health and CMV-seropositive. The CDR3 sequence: CASSVTGTGTYEQYF. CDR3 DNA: TGTGCCAGCAGCGTTACGGGGACAGGGACCTACGAGCAGTACTTC.